This is a list of T cell receptor beta chains from one sample in a study of CD8 T cells in Susac syndrome. TCRdb recomputed calls from the immunoSEQ multiplex PCR reads with MiXCR, one row per CDR3 protein. The table includes about 300,000 distinct CDR3 sequences, approximately 85% detected once. The source material was CD8+ T cells from PBMCs. These receptor sequences come from a human donor with multiple sclerosis. Each CDR3 is given with its conserved first and last residue. Each record gives: J gene, V gene, CDR3 protein.

j_call: TRBJ1-1
v_call: TRBV27
cdr3_aa: CASSSLISDHTEAFF

j_call: TRBJ2-1
v_call: TRBV6-2/TRBV6-3
cdr3_aa: CASSYSPDRVNYNEQFF

j_call: TRBJ2-1
v_call: TRBV6-2/TRBV6-3
cdr3_aa: CASSWAAGVNEQFF

j_call: TRBJ1-2
v_call: TRBV27
cdr3_aa: CASSISPAGYTF

j_call: TRBJ2-7
v_call: TRBV10-3
cdr3_aa: CAISEVDRLQWNEQYF

j_call: TRBJ2-7
v_call: TRBV4-1
cdr3_aa: CASSQDTGVREQYF

j_call: TRBJ2-1
v_call: TRBV20-1
cdr3_aa: CSARDRGLADYNEQFF

j_call: TRBJ1-2
v_call: TRBV7-9
cdr3_aa: CASSVLLGKPGYGYTF

j_call: TRBJ1-2
v_call: TRBV2
cdr3_aa: CASSEAGGGYGYTF

j_call: TRBJ1-2
v_call: TRBV5-6
cdr3_aa: CASSRTDLYGYTF

j_call: TRBJ2-7
v_call: TRBV6-5
cdr3_aa: CASSSSQGTYEQYF

j_call: TRBJ2-1
v_call: TRBV15
cdr3_aa: CATSYQVDRGYNEQFF

j_call: TRBJ1-5
v_call: TRBV20-1
cdr3_aa: CSVSDRISYQPQHF

j_call: TRBJ2-7
v_call: TRBV29-1
cdr3_aa: CSVEESPSTRRSSYEQYF

j_call: TRBJ2-5
v_call: TRBV2
cdr3_aa: CARGLAGGMETQYF

j_call: TRBJ1-1
v_call: TRBV7-9
cdr3_aa: CASSLAETDGFEAFF

j_call: TRBJ2-3
v_call: TRBV19
cdr3_aa: CASSIDPGTIGDTQYF

j_call: TRBJ2-3
v_call: TRBV4-1
cdr3_aa: CASSQDGLAGVADTQYF

j_call: TRBJ2-1
v_call: TRBV7-9
cdr3_aa: CASRLPGIYNEQFF

j_call: TRBJ2-1
v_call: TRBV6-5
cdr3_aa: CASSYTPAGGVLYNEQFF

j_call: TRBJ2-3
v_call: TRBV28
cdr3_aa: CASSHYGADTQYF

j_call: TRBJ1-2
v_call: TRBV12-3/TRBV12-4
cdr3_aa: CASSPAIAAGKTYGYTF

j_call: TRBJ1-1
v_call: TRBV27
cdr3_aa: CASRPAPANTEAFF

j_call: TRBJ1-5
v_call: TRBV27
cdr3_aa: CASSLSGGDQPQHF

j_call: TRBJ2-7
v_call: TRBV19
cdr3_aa: CASMAGPGEQYF

j_call: TRBJ1-1
v_call: TRBV7-4
cdr3_aa: CASSPKRTGGKHTEAFF

j_call: TRBJ1-5
v_call: TRBV7-8
cdr3_aa: CASSRTGVGTYSNQPQHF

j_call: TRBJ1-1
v_call: TRBV20-1
cdr3_aa: CSARPGGNTEAFF

j_call: TRBJ2-7
v_call: TRBV28
cdr3_aa: CASSLSRLYYEQYF

j_call: TRBJ2-1
v_call: TRBV15
cdr3_aa: CATSSERGSYNEQFF

j_call: TRBJ1-2
v_call: TRBV28
cdr3_aa: CASSFRGQFSYGYTF

j_call: TRBJ2-7
v_call: TRBV4-3
cdr3_aa: CASSQDQGLADEQYF

j_call: TRBJ2-7
v_call: TRBV12-3/TRBV12-4
cdr3_aa: CASSLAPETTIYEQYF

j_call: TRBJ2-7
v_call: TRBV19
cdr3_aa: CASSITGDNEQYF

j_call: TRBJ2-7
v_call: TRBV20-1
cdr3_aa: CSAEGGFNYEQYF

j_call: TRBJ2-1
v_call: TRBV12-3/TRBV12-4
cdr3_aa: CASSPPGTPYNEQFF

j_call: TRBJ2-7
v_call: TRBV20-1
cdr3_aa: CSALRAPVGSEQYF

j_call: TRBJ2-1
v_call: TRBV19
cdr3_aa: CASSIAGRGNEQFF

j_call: TRBJ2-7
v_call: TRBV5-6
cdr3_aa: CASSLILVSSYEQYF

j_call: TRBJ1-3
v_call: TRBV7-9
cdr3_aa: CASSPVLYVSGNTIYF

j_call: TRBJ1-1
v_call: TRBV5-4
cdr3_aa: CASSGGLEAFF